This TCR beta chain is drawn from a study of cytomegalovirus exposure and HLA in healthy donors. Study background: Within an early data release were around 87 million unique TCRs drawn from HLA-typed donors.

CDR1 and CDR2 (germline): MNHNS, SASEGT. V dropped 2 bases and J dropped 3 bases, with 2 bases sitting between them. This CDR3 is built from 11 residues. PCR employed 60 Vbeta and 13 Jbeta primers. This table comes from immunoSEQ multiplex PCR, and its TCRdb copy is limited to in-frame clones, with some not included. The sample yields about 80,000 clones, approximately 67% seen once. This clone was seen a few times. Sequenced: PBMCs. The chain links TRBV6-1 to TRBJ2-7; D uncertain. The receptor's source is a male donor in good health and CMV-seropositive. The chain's CDR3 is CASSELYEQYF. For the CDR3, the DNA is TGTGCCAGCAGTGAACTCTACGAGCAGTACTTC.